Each of the 16 T cell receptor delta chains below was sequenced from the same sample in a study of gamma-delta chains in newborns, infants, children (dated by TCRdb to 2018 to 2020). This sample was sequenced with an Illumina MiSeq. Clones were re-identified by TCRdb from the public reads with CATT, and rows with the same DNA were merged. For this sample the table gives 4,500 to 5,000 delta-chain clones, of which approximately 3.4% were detected only once. Together, the top ten hold approximately 14% of the sample. The sample taken for sequencing was blood. Receptor source: a child who was a newborn, infant or young child, either healthy, febrile or measles-vaccinated (not recorded which).

This clone was counted only a few times. V usage is TRDV1 and J usage is TRDJ1, with 8 positions matching TRDD3. Germline CDR1 TSWWSYY, CDR2 QGS. This CDR3 is built from 20 residues. Trimming cost V 2 bases and J 4 bases; bases outside gene matches: 21. The CDR3 here is CALGEVMPLLYWGAYDKLIF. CDR3 DNA: TGTGCTCTTGGGGAAGTTATGCCCCTCTTATACTGGGGGGCTTACGATAAACTCATCTTT.

Concerning this clone itself: The sample contains more than one DNA sequence encoding this CDR3. The V and J genes are TRDV2 and TRDJ3; 10 positions match TRDD3. The CDR3 has 18 amino acids. Unmatched junction bases numbered 2, after V lost 1 base and J lost 0 bases. Germline V gene data show CDR1 as GEAIGNYY and CDR2 as EKD. CDR3 sequence reads: CACDTGGYFSWDTRQMFF. DNA for the CDR3: TGTGCCTGTGACACTGGGGGATACTTCTCCTGGGACACCCGACAGATGTTTTTC.

This clone turned up a few times. This chain uses TRDV1 with TRDJ1, with 13 bases fitting TRDD3. The CDR3 is 23 amino acids. Germline CDR1 and CDR2: TSWWSYY and QGS. With 0 bases clipped from V and 0 bases from J, the junction kept 19 bases outside the gene matches. The CDR3 DNA is TGTGCTCTTGGGGAACTAGAGGTGTTTCCTCTTACTGGGGGATACGTGTACACCGATAAACTCATCTTT. Translated: CALGELEVFPLTGGYVYTDKLIF.

This clone has only a few counts. The rearrangement links TRDV1 to TRDJ2, with 7 bases fitting TRDD3. J gave up 0 bases and V 6 bases, and 19 bases lay outside the gene matches. The CDR3 has 20 residues. Germline assignment: CDR1 TSWWSYY and CDR2 QGS. The CDR3 bases are TGTGCTCTTGGTGACAGACCTAGGGGTGGGGGACCTCCTTTGACAGCACAACTCTTCTTT. Amino acid sequence: CALGDRPRGGGPPLTAQLFF.

As to this clone: In the same sample, other DNA sequences code for this CDR3. The CDR3 DNA is TGTGCCTGTGACACTGTACTGGGGGCCAGCTCCTGGGACACCCGACAGATGTTTTTC. Translation: CACDTVLGASSWDTRQMFF. The chain recombines TRDV2 with TRDJ3; 8 bases are a match to TRDD3. The CDR3 runs to 19 residues. J gave up 0 bases and V 1 base, and 7 bases lay outside the gene matches. CDR1 and CDR2 (germline): GEAIGNYY, EKD.

This clone has more than one count but fewer than ten. This chain links TRDV2 with TRDJ3; 9 bases agree with TRDD3. The ends lost 2 bases at V and 0 bases at J; junction bases unmatched: 7. The CDR3 is made up of 19 amino acids. CDR1 is GEAIGNYY, CDR2 EKD, per germline. Here the CDR3 reads CACDKILGELSWDTRQMFF. For the CDR3, the DNA is TGTGCCTGTGACAAAATACTGGGGGAGCTCTCCTGGGACACCCGACAGATGTTTTTC.

Regarding this clone: Different DNA sequences within this sample yield the same CDR3. The V call is TRDV2, the J call TRDJ3; TRDD3 matches 13 bases. Per germline, CDR1 GEAIGNYY and CDR2 EKD. This CDR3 region has 19 residues. V lost 2 bases to trimming and J lost 1 base; unmatched junction nucleotides: 4. CDR3 amino acids: CACDILGDTRSWDTRQMFF. In DNA form, the CDR3 reads TGTGCCTGTGACATACTGGGGGATACGAGGTCCTGGGACACCCGACAGATGTTTTTC.

This clone came up a few times. This chain joins TRDV2 and TRDJ3, with 12 positions matching TRDD3. Germline V gene lookup returns CDR1 GEAIGNYY and CDR2 EKD. Trimming removed 3 bases from V and 0 bases from J; junction bases left unmatched: 5. CDR3 length equals 19 residues. The CDR3 is CACDAGGYVGSWDTRQMFF. CDR3 bases: TGTGCCTGTGACGCTGGGGGATACGTGGGCTCCTGGGACACCCGACAGATGTTTTTC.

This clone has a handful of counts. The chain joins TRDV2 to TRDJ3; D is unclear. V was trimmed by 1 base and J by 0 bases, leaving 6 bases between them. Germline lookup yields CDR1 GEAIGNYY and CDR2 EKD. The CDR3 is made up of 16 amino acids. CDR3 region: CACDTLSSWDTRQMFF. The CDR3 nucleotides read TGTGCCTGTGACACGTTAAGCTCCTGGGACACCCGACAGATGTTTTTC.

The V gene is TRDV1, the J gene TRDJ1; TRDD3 aligns across 11 bases. The CDR3 covers 24 residues. V trimming: 1 base; J trimming: 0 bases; junction bases outside the gene matches: 25. Germline V gives CDR1 TSWWSYY, CDR2 QGS. The CDR3 DNA follows: TGTGCTCTTGGGGAACACCTCTCACTTTCCAATTGGGGGATACGATCAATGTACACCGATAAACTCATCTTT. Its translation is CALGEHLSLSNWGIRSMYTDKLIF.

As for this clone: Germline is not matched at one junction end, which may reflect a read error. Other DNA sequences in this sample translate to the same CDR3. The chain is built from TRDV1 and TRDJ1, with 13 bases that match TRDD3. The CDR3 has 17 residues. Germline V gene data show CDR1 as TSWWSYY and CDR2 as QGS. Written as DNA, the CDR3 is TGTGCTCTTCTTCCTGTACTGGGGGATACGTACACCGATAAACTCATCTTC. Its translation: CALLPVLGDTYTDKLIF.

This chain connects TRDV2 to TRDJ3; 8 bases agree with TRDD3. CDR1 and CDR2 from the germline V gene are GEAIGNYY and EKD. J gave up 0 bases and V 8 bases, and 2 bases lay outside the gene matches. The CDR3 is made up of 15 amino acids. The DNA of the CDR3 is TGTGCCTACTGGGGGGTCTCCTGGGACACCCGACAGATGTTTTTC. Translated: CAYWGVSWDTRQMFF.

A note on this clone: Since a far larger clone is one base different, this is likely a read error. This chain uses TRDV2 with TRDJ3; TRDD3 aligns across 11 bases. The J gene was missing in TCRdb and was found by matching the end of the DNA to germline. CDR1 GEAIGNYY and CDR2 EKD come from the germline V gene. There are 19 residues in the CDR3. The CDR3 bases are TGTGCCTGTGACACCGTACTGGGGGATAGCTCCTGGGGCACCCGACAGATGTTTTTC. Encoded protein: CACDTVLGDSSWGTRQMFF.

By share, this clone counts as medium-sized. The chain carries TRDV2 and TRDJ3, with 7 bases lining up with TRDD3. After removal of 0 bases from V and 0 bases from J, the junction contained 7 bases not matched to a gene. The CDR3 length is 19 residues. CDR1 GEAIGNYY and CDR2 EKD come from the germline V gene. The CDR3 spells CACDTAGGKGSWDTRQMFF. The DNA of the CDR3 is TGTGCCTGTGACACCGCTGGGGGTAAAGGCTCCTGGGACACCCGACAGATGTTTTTC.

Remarks on this clone: At one of its ends the junction is not consistent with the germline gene, which may arise from a read error. The chain employs TRDV2 and TRDJ3; 7 positions match TRDD3. The CDR3 is 18 residues long. Germline V gene lookup returns CDR1 GEAIGNYY and CDR2 EKD. DNA of the CDR3: TGTGCCTGTGACACCGGAGGATACGCGGCCTGGAACACCCGACAGATGTTTTTC. This sequence encodes CACDTGGYAAWNTRQMFF.

This sequence joins TRDV2 and TRDJ1; D is possibly TRDD3 (6 bases). Trimming pared 0 bases from V and 5 bases from J, leaving 12 bases between. This CDR3 contains 14 residues. Germline V lookup: CDR1 GEAIGNYY, CDR2 EKD. CDR3 DNA: TGTGCCTGTGACACCCTGGGGATGGAGGATAAACTCATCTTT. Translating it yields CACDTLGMEDKLIF.